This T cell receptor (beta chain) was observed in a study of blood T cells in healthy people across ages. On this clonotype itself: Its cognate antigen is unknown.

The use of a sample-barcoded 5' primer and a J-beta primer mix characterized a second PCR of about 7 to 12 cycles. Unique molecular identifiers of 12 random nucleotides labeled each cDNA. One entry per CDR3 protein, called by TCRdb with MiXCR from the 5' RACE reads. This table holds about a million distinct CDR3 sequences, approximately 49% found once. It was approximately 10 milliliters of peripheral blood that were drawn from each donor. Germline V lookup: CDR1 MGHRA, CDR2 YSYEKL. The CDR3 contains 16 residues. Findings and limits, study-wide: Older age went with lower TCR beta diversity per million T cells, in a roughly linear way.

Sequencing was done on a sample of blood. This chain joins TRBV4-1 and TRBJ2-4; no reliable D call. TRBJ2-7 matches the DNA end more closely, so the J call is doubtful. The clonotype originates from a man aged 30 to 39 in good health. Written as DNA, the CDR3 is TGCGCCAGCAGCCTCCTCGGCTCGAGTTTCTCCTACGAGCAGTACTTC. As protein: CASSLLGSSFSYEQYF.